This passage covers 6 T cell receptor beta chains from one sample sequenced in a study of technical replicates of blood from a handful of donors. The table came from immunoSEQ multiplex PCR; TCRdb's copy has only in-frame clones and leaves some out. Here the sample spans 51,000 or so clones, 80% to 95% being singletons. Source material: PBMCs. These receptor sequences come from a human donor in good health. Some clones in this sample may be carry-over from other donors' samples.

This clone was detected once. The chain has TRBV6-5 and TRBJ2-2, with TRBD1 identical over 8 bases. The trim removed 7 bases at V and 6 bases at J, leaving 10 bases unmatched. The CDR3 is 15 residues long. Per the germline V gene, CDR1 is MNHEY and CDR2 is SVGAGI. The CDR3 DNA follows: TGTGCCAGCAAGCACGGTACAGGGGGTCCCGGGGAGCTGTTTTTT. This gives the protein CASKHGTGGPGELFF.

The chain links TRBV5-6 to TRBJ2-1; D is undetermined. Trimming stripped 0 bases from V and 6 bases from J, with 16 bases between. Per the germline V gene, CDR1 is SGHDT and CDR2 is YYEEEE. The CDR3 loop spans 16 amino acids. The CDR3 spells CASSLGFVVRGNEQFF. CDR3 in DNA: TGTGCCAGCAGCTTGGGGTTTGTTGTTCGAGGCAATGAGCAGTTCTTC. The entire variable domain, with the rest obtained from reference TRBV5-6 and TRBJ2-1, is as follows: DAGVTQSPTHLIKTRGQQVTLRCSPKSGHDTVSWYQQALGQGPQFIFQYYEEEERQRGNFPDRFSGHQFPNYSSELNVNALLLGDSALYLCASSLGFVVRGNEQFFGPGTRLTVL.

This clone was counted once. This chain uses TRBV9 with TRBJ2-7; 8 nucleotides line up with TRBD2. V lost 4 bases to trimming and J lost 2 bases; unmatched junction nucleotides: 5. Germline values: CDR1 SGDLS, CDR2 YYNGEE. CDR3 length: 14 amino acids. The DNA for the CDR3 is TGTGCCAGCAGCAGACTAGCGACTACCTACGAGCAGTACTTC. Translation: CASSRLATTYEQYF.

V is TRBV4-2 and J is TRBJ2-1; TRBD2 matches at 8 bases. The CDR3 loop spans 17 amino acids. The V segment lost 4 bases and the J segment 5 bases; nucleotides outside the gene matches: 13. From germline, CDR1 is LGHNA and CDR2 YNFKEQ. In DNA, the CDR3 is TGTGCCAGCAGCCTTCGACTACGGGGGGGGGTTAACAATGAGCAGTTCTTC. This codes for CASSLRLRGGVNNEQFF.

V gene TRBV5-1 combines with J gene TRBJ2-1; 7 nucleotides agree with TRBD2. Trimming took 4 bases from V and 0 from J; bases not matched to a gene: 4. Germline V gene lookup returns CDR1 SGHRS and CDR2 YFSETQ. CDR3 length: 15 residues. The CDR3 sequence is CASSGEGFSYNEQFF. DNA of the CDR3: TGCGCCAGCAGCGGGGAGGGATTCTCCTACAATGAGCAGTTCTTC.

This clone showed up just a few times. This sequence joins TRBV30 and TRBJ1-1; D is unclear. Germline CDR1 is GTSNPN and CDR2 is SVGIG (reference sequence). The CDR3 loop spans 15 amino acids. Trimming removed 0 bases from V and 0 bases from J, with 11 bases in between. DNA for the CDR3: TGTGCCTGGAGTGTACTGCGGCAAGTGAACACTGAAGCTTTCTTT. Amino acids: CAWSVLRQVNTEAFF.